This T cell receptor (beta chain) stems from a study of CXCR3-negative and CXCR3-positive naive CD8 T cells. Whole-study results and caveats: In cryopreserved cells, CXCR3 expression partially decreased, and fresh PBMCs were used in most assays. With respect to TRBV-TRBJ usage, naive CXCR3-negative and CXCR3-positive cells were similar; memory differed.

A remark on this clonotype: Antigen unknown.

Carrying UMI labels, the TRB cDNA libraries were prepared through 5' RACE. TCRdb reprocessed the 5' RACE reads and keeps a single row for each CDR3 protein, giving no DNA. The sample has about 50,000 distinct CDR3 sequences. This CDR3 is 14 amino acids long. The V gene's germline CDR1 is SGHVS and CDR2 FQNEAQ. This chain uses TRBV7-8 with TRBJ2-1; TCRdb's D gene call, TRBD1, goes unchecked for lack of DNA. The specimen was naive CXCR3- CD8+ T cells from blood. The subset here: CD45RO-CCR7+CD27+CD95- naive CD8+ T cells lacking CXCR3 (TNR3-). This TCR was sampled from a human donor in good health. Some clones in this sample may be carry-over from other donors' samples. CDR3 in amino acids: CASSDPGINNEQFF. Full variable domain (remainder filled in from reference TRBV7-8 and TRBJ2-1): GAGVSQSPRYKVAKRGQDVALRCDPISGHVSLFWYQQALGQGPEFLTYFQNEAQLDKSGLPSDRFFAERPEGSVSTLKIQRTQQEDSAVYLCASSDPGINNEQFFGPGTRLTVL.